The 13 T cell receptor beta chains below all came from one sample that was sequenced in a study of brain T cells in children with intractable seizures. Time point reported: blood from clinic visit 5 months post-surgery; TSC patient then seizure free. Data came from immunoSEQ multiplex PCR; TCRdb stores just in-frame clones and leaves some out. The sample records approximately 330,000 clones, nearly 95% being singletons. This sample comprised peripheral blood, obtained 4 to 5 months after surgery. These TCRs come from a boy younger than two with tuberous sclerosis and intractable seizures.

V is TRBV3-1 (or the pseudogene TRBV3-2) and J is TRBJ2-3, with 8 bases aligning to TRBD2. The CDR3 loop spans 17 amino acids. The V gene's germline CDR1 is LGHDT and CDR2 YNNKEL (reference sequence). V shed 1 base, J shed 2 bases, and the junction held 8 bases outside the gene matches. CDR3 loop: CASSQGIAGRDTDTQYF. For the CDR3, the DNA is TGTGCCAGCAGCCAAGGAATAGCGGGACGAGACACAGATACGCAGTATTTT.

The CDR3 DNA sequence: TGTGCCAGCAGCTTATCAACAGGGGTCCATGGCTACACCTTC. Its translation: CASSLSTGVHGYTF. This chain joins TRBV7-9 and TRBJ1-2; TRBD1 matches 7 bases. V trimming: 2 bases; J trimming: 6 bases; junction bases outside the gene matches: 6. Per germline, CDR1 SEHNR and CDR2 FQNEAQ (reference sequence). The CDR3 is made up of 14 amino acids.

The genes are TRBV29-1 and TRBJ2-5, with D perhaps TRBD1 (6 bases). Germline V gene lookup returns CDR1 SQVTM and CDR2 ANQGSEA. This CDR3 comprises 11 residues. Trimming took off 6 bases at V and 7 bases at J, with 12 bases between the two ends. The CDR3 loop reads CSVHRDGTQYF. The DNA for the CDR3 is TGCAGCGTACACAGGGATGGGACCCAGTACTTC.

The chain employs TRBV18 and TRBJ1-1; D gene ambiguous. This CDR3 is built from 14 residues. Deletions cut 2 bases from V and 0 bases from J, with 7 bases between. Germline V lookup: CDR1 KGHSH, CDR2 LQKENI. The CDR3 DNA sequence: TGTGCCAGCTCACCAACTTCGGTGAACACTGAAGCTTTCTTT. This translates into CASSPTSVNTEAFF.

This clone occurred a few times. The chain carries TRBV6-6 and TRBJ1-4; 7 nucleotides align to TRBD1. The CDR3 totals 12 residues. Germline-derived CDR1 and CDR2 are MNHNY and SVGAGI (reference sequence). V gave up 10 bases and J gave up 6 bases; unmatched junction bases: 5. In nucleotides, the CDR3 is TGTGCCATCCGACAGGGAGATGAAAAACTGTTTTTT. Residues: CAIRQGDEKLFF.

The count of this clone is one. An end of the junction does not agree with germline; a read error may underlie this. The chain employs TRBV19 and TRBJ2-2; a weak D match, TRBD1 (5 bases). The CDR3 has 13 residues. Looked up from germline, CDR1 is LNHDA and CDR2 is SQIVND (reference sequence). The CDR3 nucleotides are TGTGCCAATAGTATAGTACAGGCCGGGGAGCTGTTTTTT. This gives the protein CANSIVQAGELFF.

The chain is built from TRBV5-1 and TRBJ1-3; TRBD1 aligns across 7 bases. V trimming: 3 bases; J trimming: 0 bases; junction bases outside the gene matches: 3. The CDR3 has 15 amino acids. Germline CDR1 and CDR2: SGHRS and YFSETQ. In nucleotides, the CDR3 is TGCGCCAGCAGCTCGACAGGGATCTCTGGAAACACCATATATTTT. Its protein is CASSSTGISGNTIYF.

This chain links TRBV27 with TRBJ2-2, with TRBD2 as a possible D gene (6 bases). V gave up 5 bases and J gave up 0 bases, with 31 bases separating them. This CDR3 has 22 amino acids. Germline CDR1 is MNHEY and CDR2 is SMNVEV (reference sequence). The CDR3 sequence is CASSASGTAKATLTANTGELFF. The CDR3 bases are TGTGCCAGCAGTGCCTCCGGGACTGCAAAAGCCACCTTGACCGCGAACACCGGGGAGCTGTTTTTT.

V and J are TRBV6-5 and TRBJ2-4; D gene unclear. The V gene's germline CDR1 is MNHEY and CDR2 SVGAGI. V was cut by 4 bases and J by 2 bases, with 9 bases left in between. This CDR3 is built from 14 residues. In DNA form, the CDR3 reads TGTGCCAGCAGTTCACACCCTTCCAAAAACATTCAGTACTTC. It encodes CASSSHPSKNIQYF.

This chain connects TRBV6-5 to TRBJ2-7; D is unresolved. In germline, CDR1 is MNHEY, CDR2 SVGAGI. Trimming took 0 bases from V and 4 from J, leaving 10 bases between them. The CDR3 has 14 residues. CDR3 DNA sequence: TGTGCCAGCAGTTACTCTAGGAAAGCTTACGAGCAGTACTTC. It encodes CASSYSRKAYEQYF.

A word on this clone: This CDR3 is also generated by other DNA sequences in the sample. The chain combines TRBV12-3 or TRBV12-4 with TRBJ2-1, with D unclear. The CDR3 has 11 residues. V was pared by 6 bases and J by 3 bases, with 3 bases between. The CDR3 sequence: CASSLYNEQFF. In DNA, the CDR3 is TGTGCCAGCAGCCTCTACAATGAGCAGTTCTTC.

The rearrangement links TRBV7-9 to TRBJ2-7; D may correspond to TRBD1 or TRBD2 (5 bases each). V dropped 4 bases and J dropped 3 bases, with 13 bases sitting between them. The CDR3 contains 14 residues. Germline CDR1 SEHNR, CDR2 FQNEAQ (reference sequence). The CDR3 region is CASSWGTTFYEQYF. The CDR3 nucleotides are TGTGCCAGCAGCTGGGGGACCACCTTCTACGAGCAGTACTTC.

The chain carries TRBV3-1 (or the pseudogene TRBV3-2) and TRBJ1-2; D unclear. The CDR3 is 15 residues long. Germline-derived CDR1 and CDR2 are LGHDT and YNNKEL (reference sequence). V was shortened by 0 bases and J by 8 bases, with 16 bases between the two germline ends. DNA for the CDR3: TGTGCCAGCAGCCAAGATCTTGGACTCGGGCAAGGCTACACCTTC. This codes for CASSQDLGLGQGYTF.